The 25 T cell receptor beta chains below come from one sample, sequenced in a study of OX40 agonist ivuxolimab in advanced cancers. The protocol was immunoSEQ multiplex PCR, while the TCRdb copy is restricted to in-frame clones and leaves out a portion. The sample shows tens of thousands of clones, around 80% of them seen only once. This specimen consisted of CD4+ or CD8+ T cells sorted from blood, obtained in a trial of the OX40 agonist ivuxolimab. The receptors were sampled from an adult with an advanced solid tumor such as melanoma, head and neck, liver or kidney cancer.

The CDR3, as DNA: TGTGCCAGCAGAACTAGCGGGAGCACAGATACGCAGTATTTT. Residues: CASRTSGSTDTQYF. The rearrangement uses TRBV6-5 and TRBJ2-3; 9 bases match TRBD2. This CDR3 contains 14 residues. Germline V gene data show CDR1 as MNHEY and CDR2 as SVGAGI. Unmatched junction bases numbered 1, after V lost 6 bases and J lost 0 bases.

The chain employs TRBV7-3 and TRBJ1-2; TRBD1 agrees at 9 bases. The CDR3 is 15 residues long. Germline V gene sequence: CDR1 SGHTA, CDR2 FQGTGA. V gave up 4 bases and J gave up 4 bases; unmatched junction bases: 7. The CDR3: CASSSTGGVGYGYTF. The CDR3 region has the DNA TGTGCCAGCAGCTCGACAGGGGGGGTAGGCTATGGCTACACCTTC.

V and J are TRBV7-2 and TRBJ2-2; D not certain. The V gene lost 1 base and the J gene lost 1 base, with 1 base spanning the gap. Germline CDR1 and CDR2: SGHTA and FQGNSA. The CDR3 sequence is 13 residues long. This CDR3 reads CASSLGNTGELFF. The CDR3 DNA reads TGTGCCAGCAGCTTAGGGAACACCGGGGAGCTGTTTTTT.

This chain joins TRBV5-6 and TRBJ1-4, with D possibly TRBD1 on 5 matching bases. Trimming removed 3 bases at V and 6 bases at J, with 9 bases between. Germline loops: CDR1 SGHDT, CDR2 YYEEEE. The CDR3 length is 13 residues. CDR3 loop: CASSWGSDEKLFF. The CDR3 bases are TGTGCCAGCAGCTGGGGGAGCGATGAAAAACTGTTTTTT.

This clone was observed a few times. This specimen includes other DNA sequences encoding the same CDR3. The chain recombines TRBV27 with TRBJ2-7; unclear D gene. From germline, CDR1 is MNHEY and CDR2 SMNVEV (reference sequence). V was clipped by 5 bases and J by 4 bases, with 6 bases between them. This CDR3 is 11 amino acids long. The CDR3 DNA follows: TGTGCCAGCAGTCACGGTTACGAGCAGTACTTC. Residues: CASSHGYEQYF.

The V call is TRBV6-5, the J call TRBJ2-6; 7 bases agree with TRBD1. In germline, CDR1 is MNHEY, CDR2 SVGAGI. This CDR3 contains 16 residues. J gave up 1 base and V 2 bases, and 2 bases lay outside the gene matches. This CDR3 reads CASSYLTGSGANVLTF. The CDR3, as DNA: TGTGCCAGCAGTTACCTGACAGGGTCTGGGGCCAACGTCCTGACTTTC.

This clone was counted between two and nine times. This chain joins TRBV21-1 and TRBJ1-2. TRBV21-1 is a pseudogene. This CDR3 is 17 amino acids long. CDR3 coding DNA: TGTGCCAGCAGCGCCGTTGGGAGAAAGGATCCTAACTATGGCTACACCTTC. Protein: CASSAVGRKDPNYGYTF.

The CDR3 coding sequence is TGTGCCAGCAGCTTGACCCTAGCTGACAATGAGCAGTTCTTC. Translation: CASSLTLADNEQFF. V is TRBV5-4 and J is TRBJ2-1; D is perhaps TRBD2 (5 bases). V lost 1 base to trimming and J lost 5 bases, with 10 bases between them. The CDR3 extends over 14 amino acids. The germline V gene has CDR1 SGHNT and CDR2 YYREEE (reference sequence).

The rearrangement links TRBV18 to TRBJ2-7, with D possibly being TRBD1 (5 bases). In germline, CDR1 is KGHSH, CDR2 LQKENI. The CDR3 consists of 16 residues. V gave up 2 bases and J gave up 5 bases, with 19 bases separating them. The CDR3 region is CASSPSTSRVIHEQYF. The DNA of the CDR3 is TGTGCCAGCTCACCAAGTACCTCCAGGGTTATCCACGAGCAGTACTTC.

V usage is TRBV27 and J usage is TRBJ2-3, with TRBD2 as a possible D gene (6 bases). Germline V gene lookup returns CDR1 MNHEY and CDR2 SMNVEV (reference sequence). This CDR3 comprises 16 residues. V was cut by 4 bases and J by 0 bases, with 14 bases left in between. CDR3 in amino acids: CASSSRGSGSTDTQYF. CDR3 in DNA: TGTGCCAGCAGTTCCCGGGGTAGCGGTAGCACAGATACGCAGTATTTT.

Worth noting for this clone: This same CDR3 is encoded by further DNA sequences in the sample. The genes are TRBV6-5 and TRBJ2-7; D might be TRBD2 (6 bases). The CDR3 extends over 14 amino acids. CDR1 is MNHEY, CDR2 SVGAGI, per germline. V lost 3 bases to trimming and J lost 6 bases, with 15 bases between them. The CDR3 nucleotides are TGTGCCAGCAGTTATTCGGGCGGGAAGGGCGAGCAGTACTTC. Translation: CASSYSGGKGEQYF.

This chain connects TRBV4-1 to TRBJ1-5; the D gene is possibly TRBD1 (6 bases). The CDR3 consists of 16 residues. The ends were cut back, 2 bases at V and 2 bases at J, with 13 bases in the middle. Germline V gene lookup returns CDR1 MGHRA and CDR2 YSYEKL. The CDR3, as DNA: TGCGCCAGCAGCCAAACTCCGGGACACGGCAATCAGCCCCAGCATTTT. This codes for CASSQTPGHGNQPQHF.

This clone was counted only a few times. CDR3 sequence (DNA): TGTGCCACCAGCAGAATTAGGTGGACCACTAATGAAAAACTGTTTTTT. Amino acids: CATSRIRWTTNEKLFF. The rearrangement uses TRBV15 and TRBJ1-4; D gene uncertain. There are 16 residues in the CDR3. In germline, CDR1 is LNHNV, CDR2 YYDKDF (reference sequence). V was clipped by 2 bases and J by 2 bases, with 12 bases between them.

This clone showed up just once. The chain carries TRBV16 and TRBJ1-5; the D gene is possibly TRBD1 (5 bases). CDR1 and CDR2 from the germline V gene are KGHSY and FQNENV. This CDR3 contains 21 residues. Trimming pared 0 bases from V and 4 bases from J, leaving 28 bases between. The CDR3 region is CASSQSPPGTPGIRGNQPQHF. As DNA, the CDR3 is TGTGCCAGCAGCCAATCCCCCCCGGGGACTCCTGGAATCCGAGGAAATCAGCCCCAGCATTTT. Based on the CDR3 plus reference TRBV16 and TRBJ1-5, the full variable domain is GEEVAQTPKHLVRGEGQKAKLYCAPIKGHSYVFWYQQVLKNEFKFLISFQNENVFDETGMPKERFSAKCLPNSPCSLEIQATKLEDSAVYFCASSQSPPGTPGIRGNQPQHFGDGTRLSIL.

In nucleotides, the CDR3 is TGTGCCAGCAGTAGACTAGCGGGAAACACCGGGGAGCTGTTTTTT. This codes for CASSRLAGNTGELFF. This chain links TRBV2 with TRBJ2-2, with TRBD2 identical over 11 bases. V gave up 5 bases and J gave up 2 bases; unmatched junction bases: 1. CDR3 length: 15 amino acids. CDR1 is SNHLY, CDR2 FYNNEI, per germline.

The rearrangement uses TRBV6-6 and TRBJ1-2; possibly TRBD1 for D (6 bases). The ends were cut back, 6 bases at V and 10 bases at J, with 18 bases in the middle. The CDR3 length is 13 residues. Germline V lookup: CDR1 MNHNY, CDR2 SVGAGI (reference sequence). Here the CDR3 DNA reads TGTGCCAGCAGGCAGAACAGGGACCGTTTCTACACCTTC. This encodes CASRQNRDRFYTF.

V usage is TRBV11-3 and J usage is TRBJ1-2; D possibly corresponds to TRBD1 (6 bases). V was shortened by 0 bases and J by 6 bases, with 11 bases between the two germline ends. Germline V CDR1 and CDR2: SGHNT, YENEEA. This CDR3 has 14 residues. The CDR3 DNA is TGTGCCAGCAGCTTAGATTACAGGGATGATGGCTACACCTTC. This translates into CASSLDYRDDGYTF. Combining the CDR3 with reference TRBV11-3 and TRBJ1-2 gives the whole variable domain EAGVVQSPRYKIIEKKQPVAFWCNPISGHNTLYWYLQNLGQGPELLIRYENEEAVDDSQLPKDRFSAERLKGVDSTLKIQPAELGDSAVYLCASSLDYRDDGYTFGSGTRLTVV.

The chain couples TRBV7-9 to TRBJ2-5, with D uncertain. The DNA end is a closer match to TRBJ2-7, so the J assignment may be wrong. Germline loops: CDR1 SEHNR, CDR2 FQNEAQ (reference sequence). The CDR3 length is 15 residues. CDR3 protein: CASSSQDGSSYEQYF. As DNA, the CDR3 is TGTGCCAGCAGCTCCCAGGACGGAAGCTCCTACGAGCAGTACTTC.

J is TRBJ2-1 and V is TRBV4-2, with no clear D. Germline lookup yields CDR1 LGHNA and CDR2 YNFKEQ. The V end was cut by 0 bases, the J end by 12 bases, with 18 bases between. The CDR3 is made up of 15 amino acids. CDR3 amino acids: CASSQDPAQWWGQFF. In DNA, the CDR3 is TGTGCCAGCAGCCAAGACCCGGCGCAGTGGTGGGGGCAGTTCTTC.

This clone showed up just once. This chain joins TRBV7-9 and TRBJ1-3, with unresolved D. The germline V gene has CDR1 SEHNR and CDR2 FQNEAQ (reference sequence). The CDR3 has 14 residues. V shed 5 bases and J shed 2 bases, with 10 bases lying between them. The CDR3 here is CASSRQAPGNTIYF. The CDR3 nucleotides are TGTGCCAGCAGCCGACAAGCTCCTGGAAACACCATATATTTT.

V and J are TRBV7-3 and TRBJ2-1, with TRBD2 as a possible D gene (5 bases). The CDR3 sequence is 14 residues long. Trimming removed 6 bases at V and 2 bases at J, with 11 bases between. The germline CDR1 and CDR2 sequences are SGHTA and FQGTGA. The CDR3 nucleotides read TGTGCCAGCAGTACCGGGATTCCCTACAATGAGCAGTTCTTC. This gives the protein CASSTGIPYNEQFF.

The CDR3 nucleotides are TGTGCCAGCAGCCCCCTACTATCCTACAATGAGCAGTTCTTC. Its protein product is CASSPLLSYNEQFF. V usage is TRBV14 and J usage is TRBJ2-1; D is unclear. Germline CDR1 reads SGHDN; CDR2 reads FVKESK. Trimming removed 4 bases at V and 1 base at J, with 8 bases between. This CDR3 comprises 14 residues. Filled out from reference TRBV14 and TRBJ2-1, the complete variable domain reads EAGVTQFPSHSVIEKGQTVTLRCDPISGHDNLYWYRRVMGKEIKFLLHFVKESKQDESGMPNNRFLAERTGGTYSTLKVQPAELEDSGVYFCASSPLLSYNEQFFGPGTRLTVL.

V is TRBV19 and J is TRBJ2-3; 11 bases are a match to TRBD2. V dropped 5 bases and J dropped 0; count of bases not matched to a gene: 7. This CDR3 is 17 amino acids long. The germline V gene encodes CDR1 LNHDA and CDR2 SQIVND (reference sequence). The CDR3 bases are TGTGCCAGTAGTCCTACTAGCGGGAGATGGAGCACAGATACGCAGTATTTT. Amino acids: CASSPTSGRWSTDTQYF.

The chain recombines TRBV30 with TRBJ1-3; D gene ambiguous. Germline V gives CDR1 GTSNPN, CDR2 SVGIG (reference sequence). With 1 base removed from V and 0 bases from J, the gap between germline ends came to 13 bases. The CDR3 is 16 amino acids. In DNA, the CDR3 is TGTGCCTGGAGTGAGTTGGGTCGGCACTCTGGAAACACCATATATTTT. It is translated as CAWSELGRHSGNTIYF.

The chain is built from TRBV18 and TRBJ1-2; weak D call: TRBD1 (5 bases). V was shortened by 3 bases and J by 4 bases, with 18 bases between the two germline ends. The CDR3 consists of 16 residues. CDR1 and CDR2 (germline): KGHSH, LQKENI. CDR3 nucleotide sequence: TGTGCCAGCTCACCCCAAGCCGACAGCAGGCTCTATGGCTACACCTTC. Its protein product is CASSPQADSRLYGYTF.